Shown below are 27 T cell receptor beta chains from a single sample sequenced in a study of memory CD4+ T cells and cytomegalovirus serostatus. The sort gate was single viable CD3+CD4+CD8-CD45RO+ cells for memory CD4+ T cells. Only in-frame clones appear in the TCRdb table, and some are missing; sequencing was by immunoSEQ multiplex PCR. In the table there are nearly 50,000 clones, roughly 78% of which are singletons. Source material: memory CD4+ T cells from blood. These receptors originate from an adult in good health and CMV-seronegative.

The gene calls are TRBV5-1 and TRBJ2-7, with D unresolved. CDR1 is SGHRS, CDR2 YFSETQ, per germline. The CDR3 has 15 amino acids. V was cut by 5 bases and J by 4 bases, with 19 bases left in between. The CDR3 loop reads CASSFLLTPQYEQYF. The CDR3 nucleotides are TGCGCCAGCAGTTTCCTGCTGACTCCCCAGTACGAGCAGTACTTC.

This chain links TRBV27 with TRBJ1-2, with D perhaps TRBD1 (5 bases). The CDR3 loop spans 14 amino acids. Trimming left V 6 bases short and J 8 bases short, with 19 bases between. CDR1 and CDR2 (germline): MNHEY, SMNVEV (reference sequence). The CDR3 DNA reads TGTGCCAGCAGGGGACCATCCTATTCAGGCGGCTACACCTTC. As protein: CASRGPSYSGGYTF.

This clone was picked up a small number of times. This chain joins TRBV6-1 and TRBJ1-3; 7 bases align to TRBD1. The germline gives CDR1 MNHNS, CDR2 SASEGT. Trimming removed 6 bases from V and 4 bases from J; junction bases left unmatched: 3. The CDR3 is made up of 13 amino acids. CDR3 bases: TGTGCCAGCAGGGACAGGATGGGAAACACCATATATTTT. This translates into CASRDRMGNTIYF.

The sample holds one count of this clone. The chain joins TRBV7-9 to TRBJ2-1; 12 bases line up with TRBD2. CDR3 length: 15 amino acids. V lost 5 bases and J lost 5; bases outside the gene matches: 4. Germline assignment: CDR1 SEHNR and CDR2 FQNEAQ (reference sequence). Here the CDR3 reads CASSQLAGGHNEQFF. CDR3 DNA sequence: TGTGCCAGCAGCCAACTAGCGGGGGGTCACAATGAGCAGTTCTTC.

The chain recombines TRBV5-1 with TRBJ1-3; TRBD1 aligns across 7 bases. Germline CDR1 is SGHRS and CDR2 is YFSETQ. The CDR3 has 14 amino acids. V shed 3 bases, J shed 2 bases, and the junction held 2 bases outside the gene matches. CDR3 sequence reads: CASSSTGTGNTIYF. Here the CDR3 DNA reads TGCGCCAGCAGCTCGACAGGGACTGGAAACACCATATATTTT. Full variable domain (outside the CDR3, taken from reference TRBV5-1 and TRBJ1-3): KAGVTQTPRYLIKTRGQQVTLSCSPISGHRSVSWYQQTPGQGLQFLFEYFSETQRNKGNFPGRFSGRQFSNSRSEMNVSTLELGDSALYLCASSSTGTGNTIYFGEGSWLTVV.

The chain recombines TRBV11-2 with TRBJ1-2; 7 bases map to TRBD1. The J segment lost 8 bases and the V segment lost 1 base, leaving 16 bases of the junction unmatched. From germline, CDR1 is SGHAT and CDR2 FQNNGV. This CDR3 region has 17 residues. CDR3 region: CASSLGRVAGTVDGYTF. The CDR3 DNA sequence: TGTGCCAGCAGCTTAGGTAGAGTCGCCGGGACAGTAGACGGCTACACCTTC.

The gene calls are TRBV10-2 and TRBJ2-1; D unclear. The ends were cut back, 2 bases at V and 15 bases at J, with 11 bases in the middle. The CDR3 is made up of 11 amino acids. The V gene's germline CDR1 is WSHSY and CDR2 SAAADI. The CDR3 spells CASSESSSSFF. The CDR3 DNA sequence: TGCGCCAGCAGTGAGAGTAGCTCTTCGTTCTTC.

This rearrangement joins TRBV5-1 to TRBJ1-3; no clear D. There are 14 residues in the CDR3. Trimming stripped 2 bases from V and 8 bases from J, with 14 bases between. Germline loops: CDR1 SGHRS, CDR2 YFSETQ. The CDR3 spells CASSFARPGDTIYF. The CDR3 DNA reads as TGCGCCAGCAGCTTCGCCCGGCCCGGGGACACCATATATTTT.

The rearrangement links TRBV28 to TRBJ1-2; D is uncertain. This CDR3 is built from 15 residues. V lost 5 bases and J 8 bases, leaving 21 bases between the germline ends. The germline V gene has CDR1 MDHEN and CDR2 SYDVKM. Here the CDR3 reads CASSPPIGNPGGYTF. Here the CDR3 DNA reads TGTGCCAGCAGTCCCCCCATCGGGAACCCGGGGGGCTACACCTTC.

This chain connects TRBV5-4 to TRBJ1-2; D perhaps matches TRBD1 (5 bases). The germline V and J ends were trimmed by 0 bases and 3 bases, with 12 bases remaining between them. Germline CDR1 reads SGHNT; CDR2 reads YYREEE (reference sequence). This CDR3 is built from 15 residues. The CDR3 nucleotides are TGTGCCAGCAGCTTGGCGCGCAGGGAATACTATGGCTACACCTTC. Translation: CASSLARREYYGYTF.

The chain combines TRBV11-2 with TRBJ2-7, with 8 bases identical to TRBD1. Germline V CDR1 and CDR2: SGHAT, FQNNGV. V was pared by 1 base and J by 6 bases, with 8 bases of the junction left unmatched. There are 15 residues in the CDR3. The CDR3 DNA reads as TGTGCCAGCAGCTTAGTAGGGACAGGAATGTTCGAGCAGTACTTC. Its translation: CASSLVGTGMFEQYF.

This clone was seen once. The V gene is TRBV5-1, the J gene TRBJ2-5; D is unclear. V lost 0 bases to trimming and J lost 5 bases, with 11 bases between them. The germline CDR1 and CDR2 sequences are SGHRS and YFSETQ. The CDR3 totals 14 residues. The DNA of the CDR3 is TGCGCCAGCAGCTTGGGTACCGGGCTTGAGACCCAGTACTTC. Protein sequence: CASSLGTGLETQYF. Supplemented by reference TRBV5-1 and TRBJ2-5, the full variable domain reads KAGVTQTPRYLIKTRGQQVTLSCSPISGHRSVSWYQQTPGQGLQFLFEYFSETQRNKGNFPGRFSGRQFSNSRSEMNVSTLELGDSALYLCASSLGTGLETQYFGPGTRLLVL.

The gene calls are TRBV7-6 and TRBJ2-5; possibly TRBD2 for D (6 bases). The DNA end is a closer match to TRBJ2-7, so the J assignment may be wrong. The CDR3 is 15 amino acids. Germline assignment: CDR1 SGHVS and CDR2 FNYEAQ. CDR3 bases: TGTGCCAGCAGCCAGCCTCGACGCGGGGCGTACGAGCAGTACTTC. Encoded protein: CASSQPRRGAYEQYF.

The rearrangement joins TRBV2 to TRBJ2-5; 7 nucleotides line up with TRBD1. The ends lost 6 bases at V and 4 bases at J; junction bases unmatched: 5. CDR3 length equals 13 residues. The germline gives CDR1 SNHLY, CDR2 FYNNEI. CDR3 sequence reads: CASSRDRVETQYF. In DNA form, the CDR3 reads TGTGCCAGCAGCCGCGACAGGGTAGAGACCCAGTACTTC.

This chain uses TRBV29-1 with TRBJ1-2, with TRBD1 as a possible D gene (6 bases). The CDR3 spans 13 residues. The germline V gene has CDR1 SQVTM and CDR2 ANQGSEA. V was trimmed by 7 bases and J by 4 bases, leaving 16 bases between them. DNA of the CDR3: TGCAGCGCCGAGGCGGGGGCCGGCTATGGCTACACCTTC. This encodes CSAEAGAGYGYTF. The full variable domain, with the rest looked up from reference TRBV29-1 and TRBJ1-2, is SAVISQKPSRDICQRGTSLTIQCQVDSQVTMMFWYRQQPGQSLTLIATANQGSEATYESGFVIDKFPISRPNLTFSTLTVSNMSPEDSSIYLCSAEAGAGYGYTFGSGTRLTVV.

The V and J genes are TRBV6-5 and TRBJ1-1; D is undetermined. The germline V and J ends were trimmed by 0 bases and 5 bases, with 13 bases remaining between them. Per the germline V gene, CDR1 is MNHEY and CDR2 is SVGAGI. CDR3 length: 15 residues. The DNA of the CDR3 is TGTGCCAGCAGTTACTCGGCGGGGAAGTTGACTGAAGCTTTCTTT. Translating gives CASSYSAGKLTEAFF.

The gene calls are TRBV2 and TRBJ2-7; TRBD1 agrees at 10 bases. CDR1 is SNHLY, CDR2 FYNNEI, per germline. V lost 4 bases, J lost 1 base, and 4 bases stayed unmatched. This CDR3 has 15 residues. The CDR3, as DNA: TGTGCCAGCAGTGTAGGACAGGGGGGGTCCTACGAGCAGTACTTC. This encodes CASSVGQGGSYEQYF.

This clone has only a few counts. The chain recombines TRBV11-2 with TRBJ2-7, with 15 bases matching TRBD2. V lost 5 bases to trimming and J lost 5 bases; unmatched junction nucleotides: 10. The CDR3 loop spans 17 amino acids. Per the germline V gene, CDR1 is SGHAT and CDR2 is FQNNGV. CDR3 DNA sequence: TGTGCCAGCAGCCAGCCCCGCAGGACTAGCGGGGGGGACGAGCAGTACTTC. Amino acid sequence: CASSQPRRTSGGDEQYF.

V and J are TRBV27 and TRBJ1-1; no clear D gene. V lost 5 bases and J lost 3, with 13 bases in between. The CDR3 runs 14 residues. The germline V gene has CDR1 MNHEY and CDR2 SMNVEV (reference sequence). CDR3 loop: CASSIQSFDTEAFF. CDR3 DNA: TGTGCCAGCAGTATTCAGTCATTTGACACTGAAGCTTTCTTT.

CDR3 nucleotides: TGCAGCGCTAAACAGGCCAACTATGGCTACACCTTC. Protein sequence: CSAKQANYGYTF. V gene TRBV29-1 combines with J gene TRBJ1-2, with D tentatively TRBD1 (5 bases). This CDR3 is 12 amino acids long. V lost 7 bases, J lost 2 bases, and 11 bases lay in between. Germline V CDR1 and CDR2: SQVTM, ANQGSEA.

The rearrangement uses TRBV2 and TRBJ2-7; possible D gene TRBD2, 6 bases. The germline gives CDR1 SNHLY, CDR2 FYNNEI. Trimming shortened V by 7 bases and J by 5 bases, and 15 bases separated the two germline ends. This CDR3 is 13 amino acids long. As DNA, the CDR3 is TGTGCCAGCACCCCGCGGAGGGCCCACGAGCAGTACTTC. It yields the protein CASTPRRAHEQYF. Full variable domain (remainder filled in from reference TRBV2 and TRBJ2-7): EPEVTQTPSHQVTQMGQEVILRCVPISNHLYFYWYRQILGQKVEFLVSFYNNEISEKSEIFDDQFSVERPDGSNFTLKIRSTKLEDSAMYFCASTPRRAHEQYFGPGTRLTVT.

This clone was seen more than once but under ten times. The rearrangement joins TRBV30 to TRBJ2-2, with D uncertain. V gave up 2 bases and J gave up 2 bases, with 15 bases separating them. Germline V CDR1 and CDR2: GTSNPN, SVGIG (reference sequence). The CDR3 runs to 16 residues. This CDR3 reads CAWSLGWQINTGELFF. The CDR3 coding sequence is TGTGCCTGGAGTTTAGGATGGCAGATAAACACCGGGGAGCTGTTTTTT.

This clone was recorded a few times. This rearrangement joins TRBV6-4 to TRBJ2-7; tentatively, D is TRBD1 or TRBD2 (5 bases each). The CDR3 is 16 amino acids. Germline CDR1 is MRHNA and CDR2 is SNTAGT. Trimming shortened V by 7 bases and J by 6 bases, and 25 bases separated the two germline ends. CDR3 in amino acids: CASMTCRLIRGAEQYF. The CDR3, as DNA: TGTGCCAGCATGACCTGTCGGTTAATCCGGGGCGCCGAGCAGTACTTC.

The rearrangement uses TRBV2 and TRBJ2-5, with D possibly being TRBD1 (6 bases). V was cut by 0 bases and J by 3 bases, with 11 bases left in between. The germline CDR1 and CDR2 sequences are SNHLY and FYNNEI. This CDR3 region has 15 residues. The CDR3 loop reads CASSEARAGEETQYF. The CDR3 DNA sequence: TGTGCCAGCAGTGAAGCGAGAGCAGGGGAAGAGACCCAGTACTTC. The full variable domain, with the rest looked up from reference TRBV2 and TRBJ2-5, is EPEVTQTPSHQVTQMGQEVILRCVPISNHLYFYWYRQILGQKVEFLVSFYNNEISEKSEIFDDQFSVERPDGSNFTLKIRSTKLEDSAMYFCASSEARAGEETQYFGPGTRLLVL.

Of note for this clone: The same CDR3 also results from other DNA sequences found in this sample. The genes are TRBV7-2 and TRBJ1-3; 7 positions match TRBD1. Trimming at V came to 2 bases and at J to 0 bases, leaving 1 base not matched to a gene. The V gene's germline CDR1 is SGHTA and CDR2 FQGNSA. The CDR3 is made up of 15 amino acids. The CDR3 DNA sequence: TGTGCCAGCAGCTTATCAGGGGGCTCTGGAAACACCATATATTTT. This encodes CASSLSGGSGNTIYF.

The V call is TRBV6-5, the J call TRBJ2-7; TRBD1 matches at 8 bases. Germline V gene sequence: CDR1 MNHEY, CDR2 SVGAGI. V lost 5 bases to trimming and J lost 6 bases; unmatched junction nucleotides: 9. There are 14 residues in the CDR3. CDR3 coding DNA: TGTGCCAGCAGTCACCGGGACAGGTCGGGCGAGCAGTACTTC. Translation: CASSHRDRSGEQYF.

The rearrangement joins TRBV4-1 to TRBJ2-7; no clear D. V shed 1 base and J shed 4 bases, with 11 bases lying between them. The CDR3 consists of 14 residues. Per the germline V gene, CDR1 is MGHRA and CDR2 is YSYEKL. CDR3 nucleotide sequence: TGCGCCAGCAGCCAAGTTTCCCGCCGGTACGAGCAGTACTTC. It specifies CASSQVSRRYEQYF.